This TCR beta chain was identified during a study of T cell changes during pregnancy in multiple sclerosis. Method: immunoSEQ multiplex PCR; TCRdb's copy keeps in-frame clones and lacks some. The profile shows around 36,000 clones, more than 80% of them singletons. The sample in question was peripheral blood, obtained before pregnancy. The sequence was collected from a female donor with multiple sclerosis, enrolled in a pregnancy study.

This CDR3 is CASSPRGLAGEETQYF. CDR3 DNA sequence: TGTGCCAGCAGCCCCCGGGGACTAGCGGGAGAGGAGACCCAGTACTTC. The genes are TRBV27 and TRBJ2-5, with 14 bases that match TRBD2. V trimming: 6 bases; J trimming: 5 bases; junction bases outside the gene matches: 8. Germline V lookup: CDR1 MNHEY, CDR2 SMNVEV (reference sequence). This CDR3 is 16 amino acids long.